Each of the 13 T cell receptor beta chains below was sequenced from the same sample in a study of blood T cells in healthy people across ages. Then a second PCR, running roughly 7 to 11 cycles, was carried out with a sample-barcoded 5' primer and a J-beta primer mix. Each CDR3 protein gets one entry after TCRdb re-called the 5' RACE reads with MiXCR. The data contain 1.5 million to 2 million distinct CDR3 sequences, around 48% of them seen just once; the ten biggest clones take up approximately 2%. Sequenced: blood. These receptors were obtained from a middle-aged woman in good health.

The chain couples TRBV11-3 to TRBJ2-7, with 8 positions matching TRBD2. Germline CDR1 SGHNT, CDR2 YENEEA. With 6 bases clipped from V and 4 bases from J, the junction kept 8 bases outside the gene matches. The length of the CDR3 is 14 residues. CDR3 sequence reads: CASRPGLGMYEQYF. The CDR3 DNA follows: TGTGCCAGCAGGCCGGGACTAGGGATGTACGAGCAGTACTTC.

This clonotype showed up just a few times. J is TRBJ1-1 and V is TRBV12-3 or TRBV12-4; D unresolved. The CDR3 loop spans 14 amino acids. V was pared by 6 bases and J by 4 bases, with 15 bases between. Here the CDR3 reads CASSFIRLGTEAFF. CDR3 DNA sequence: TGTGCCAGCAGCTTCATCAGGCTTGGCACTGAAGCTTTCTTT.

A few counts support this clonotype. V usage is TRBV10-3 and J usage is TRBJ1-4; 9 bases map to TRBD1. Germline CDR1 is ENHRY and CDR2 is SYGVKD. CDR3 length: 16 residues. V was pared by 2 bases and J by 5 bases, with 6 bases of the junction left unmatched. This CDR3 is CAISEGTGQGNEKLFF. The CDR3 DNA reads as TGTGCCATCAGTGAGGGGACAGGGCAAGGGAATGAAAAACTGTTTTTT.

CDR3 sequence (DNA): TGTGCCAGCAGTCCGGACAGGGGGCGTGTAGGCCATGGCTACACCTTC. This encodes CASSPDRGRVGHGYTF. The rearrangement links TRBV12-3 or TRBV12-4 to TRBJ1-2, with 11 bases matching TRBD1. V was clipped by 5 bases and J by 6 bases; unmatched bases: 11. This CDR3 spans 16 amino acids.

This clonotype has just a few counts. The J gene is TRBJ2-5, the V gene TRBV20-1, with 9 bases fitting TRBD2. The CDR3 contains 14 residues. The germline V gene encodes CDR1 DFQATT and CDR2 SNEGSKA (reference sequence). The ends lost 7 bases at V and 5 bases at J; junction bases unmatched: 11. The CDR3 sequence: CSGMGLALVETQYF. The CDR3 nucleotides are TGCAGTGGTATGGGACTAGCCTTAGTGGAGACCCAGTACTTC.

The chain joins TRBV28 to TRBJ2-1; TRBD2 agrees at 11 bases. CDR1 is MDHEN and CDR2 is SYDVKM in the germline V gene. The CDR3 sequence is 16 residues long. The V gene end was trimmed by 6 bases and the J gene end by 7 bases; junction bases not matched to a gene: 11. This CDR3 is CASSRIAGGRGNEQFF. CDR3 nucleotides: TGTGCCAGCAGCCGCATAGCGGGGGGGCGGGGGAATGAGCAGTTCTTC.

In its sample, this clonotype was seen once. The chain is built from TRBV5-1 and TRBJ1-4; D is unclear. Germline V gives CDR1 SGHRS, CDR2 YFSETQ. V dropped 0 bases and J dropped 5 bases, with 11 bases sitting between them. The CDR3 is 15 residues long. For the CDR3, the DNA is TGCGCCAGCAGCTTGGCCCGGGGTCTGAATGAAAAACTGTTTTTT. Amino acid sequence: CASSLARGLNEKLFF. The whole variable domain, filled in from reference TRBV5-1 and TRBJ1-4, reads KAGVTQTPRYLIKTRGQQVTLSCSPISGHRSVSWYQQTPGQGLQFLFEYFSETQRNKGNFPGRFSGRQFSNSRSEMNVSTLELGDSALYLCASSLARGLNEKLFFGSGTQLSVL.

This clonotype occurred a few times. J is TRBJ2-3 and V is TRBV7-9, with a possible D match to TRBD2 (6 bases). V lost 0 bases, J lost 7 bases, and 14 bases lay in between. Per germline, CDR1 SEHNR and CDR2 FQNEAQ (reference sequence). This CDR3 comprises 15 residues. CDR3: CASSLAVLARYTQYF. CDR3 in DNA: TGTGCCAGCAGCTTAGCCGTACTAGCCAGGTATACGCAGTATTTT.

This clonotype was picked up one time. The J gene is TRBJ1-2, the V gene TRBV20-1; a possible D gene is TRBD1 (5 bases). Trimming stripped 5 bases from V and 4 bases from J, with 17 bases between. The CDR3 has 14 amino acids. In germline, CDR1 is DFQATT, CDR2 SNEGSKA (reference sequence). The CDR3 DNA sequence: TGCAGTGCTCCCACTGGAGGGGTTGCCTATGGCTACACCTTC. Protein sequence: CSAPTGGVAYGYTF.

Comments on this clonotype: An end of the junction differs from the germline gene, which may be a read error. The J gene is TRBJ1-1, the V gene TRBV7-2, with TRBD1 identical over 7 bases. This CDR3 is 13 amino acids long. Germline-derived CDR1 and CDR2 are SGHTA and FQGNSA. The CDR3: CAISLTGITEAFF. CDR3 sequence (DNA): TGTGCCATCAGCTTGACAGGGATCACTGAAGCTTTCTTT.

The rearrangement links TRBV19 to TRBJ1-6; D gene ambiguous. Germline loops: CDR1 LNHDA, CDR2 SQIVND (reference sequence). The CDR3 totals 15 residues. Trimming pared 3 bases from V and 6 bases from J, leaving 12 bases between. DNA for the CDR3: TGTGCCAGTAGTATTGGTGGAGATCCTAATTCACCCCTCCACTTT. Translated: CASSIGGDPNSPLHF.

In its sample, this clonotype was seen a few times. V usage is TRBV28 and J usage is TRBJ1-2; no definite D call. Germline CDR1 and CDR2: MDHEN and SYDVKM. The CDR3 spans 13 residues. The V gene lost 4 bases and the J gene lost 2 bases, with 8 bases spanning the gap. The CDR3 DNA reads as TGTGCCAGCAGTTCGAACCCAAACTATGGCTACACCTTC. Translation: CASSSNPNYGYTF.

This clonotype occurred a few times. The J gene is TRBJ1-1, the V gene TRBV20-1, with D possibly matching TRBD1 (5 bases). CDR3 length: 14 amino acids. The V gene's germline CDR1 is DFQATT and CDR2 SNEGSKA (reference sequence). V lost 0 bases and J lost 10, with 18 bases in between. The CDR3 DNA sequence: TGCAGTGCTAGAGATATGGGGCAGCCCCGGGGAGCTTTCTTT. Its protein product is CSARDMGQPRGAFF.